The next 5 T cell receptor beta chains were all read from a single sample in a study of blood T cell repertoires in COVID-19. The data were produced by immunoSEQ multiplex PCR, yet TCRdb's version contains in-frame clones alone and is incomplete. The sample records about 150,000 clones, around 87% being singletons. Material: peripheral blood. The receptors were gathered from a man older than 75 with acute or convalescent COVID-19.

The gene calls are TRBV28 and TRBJ1-2; D gene uncertain. With 3 bases removed from V and 3 bases from J, the gap between germline ends came to 14 bases. Germline V gene sequence: CDR1 MDHEN, CDR2 SYDVKM. The length of the CDR3 is 15 residues. CDR3 coding DNA: TGTGCCAGCAGTTTCTTGGGCGTGCAGGACTATGGCTACACCTTC. It codes for CASSFLGVQDYGYTF.

The rearrangement links TRBV6-6 to TRBJ2-2; weak D call: TRBD2 (5 bases). CDR1 is MNHNY and CDR2 is SVGAGI in the germline V gene (reference sequence). Trimming left V 5 bases short and J 2 bases short, with 9 bases between. The CDR3 spans 14 residues. For the CDR3, the DNA is TGTGCCAGCAGTGGACGACTAAACACCGGGGAGCTGTTTTTT. Protein product: CASSGRLNTGELFF.

The V gene is TRBV2, the J gene TRBJ1-4, with 8 positions matching TRBD1. V lost 5 bases to trimming and J lost 3 bases; unmatched junction nucleotides: 5. Germline CDR1 and CDR2: SNHLY and FYNNEI. The CDR3 totals 15 residues. CDR3 DNA sequence: TGTGCCAGCAGTCCGGAACAGGGGGCTAATGAAAAACTGTTTTTT. This sequence encodes CASSPEQGANEKLFF.

The chain uses TRBV7-5 and TRBJ2-7; TRBD2 reflects the table's D call only, with no check against the DNA. TRBV7-5 is a recognized pseudogene. The CDR3 loop spans 13 amino acids. DNA for the CDR3: TGTGTCAGAAGCCCGACTAGTTCCTACGAGCAGTACTTC. Amino acid sequence: CVRSPTSSYEQYF.

This chain joins TRBV14 and TRBJ1-6; D ambiguous. V shed 7 bases and J shed 9 bases, with 16 bases lying between them. This CDR3 has 14 residues. Germline lookup yields CDR1 SGHDN and CDR2 FVKESK. This CDR3 is CASKHSGYGSPLHF. The CDR3 coding sequence is TGTGCCAGCAAACACAGCGGATACGGTTCACCCCTCCACTTT.